The clone carrying this T cell receptor (beta chain) was counted at least ten times. Its antigen is not identified. This sample is drawn from a study of T cells in Graves' hyperthyroidism and ophthalmopathy. Trimming took 8 bases from V and 3 from J; bases not matched to a gene: 5. From germline, CDR1 is MDHEN and CDR2 SYDVKM. This CDR3 contains 14 residues. Study findings and constraints: From stable hyperthyroidism, ophthalmopathy was set apart by a 13 V-J model. Most thyroid clonotypes with frequency above 0.001 were detected in blood.

Absent ophthalmopathy progression within 18 months defined stable Graves' hyperthyroidism. Patients were excluded for uncontrolled infection, other autoimmune disease, pregnancy or lactation. Amplification of TCR beta CDR3 regions was performed using RNA transcripts as template. Initially, a first-round RT-PCR of the TCR CDR3 employed the HTBI primer set. TCRdb recomputed calls from the multiplex PCR reads with MiXCR, one row per CDR3 protein. Seen here are 600,000 to 900,000 distinct CDR3 sequences, 16% observed once, and the top ten hold around 7.7%. This receptor was obtained from a man aged 18 to 35 with Graves' hyperthyroidism. The source material was blood. V and J are TRBV28 and TRBJ2-2; 8 bases are shared with TRBD2. In DNA, the CDR3 is TGTGCCAGCGGAGCGGGAGATCACACCGGGGAGCTGTTTTTT. It encodes CASGAGDHTGELFF.